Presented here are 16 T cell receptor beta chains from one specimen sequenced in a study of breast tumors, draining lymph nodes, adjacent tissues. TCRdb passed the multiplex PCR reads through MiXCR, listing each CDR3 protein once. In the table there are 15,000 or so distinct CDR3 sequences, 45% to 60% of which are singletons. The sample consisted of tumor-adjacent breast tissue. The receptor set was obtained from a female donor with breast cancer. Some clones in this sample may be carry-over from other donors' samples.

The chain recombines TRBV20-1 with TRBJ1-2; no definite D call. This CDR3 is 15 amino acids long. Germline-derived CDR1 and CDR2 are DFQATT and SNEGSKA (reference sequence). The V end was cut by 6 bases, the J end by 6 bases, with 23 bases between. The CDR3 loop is CSARFNGGGRDGYTF. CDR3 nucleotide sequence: TGCAGTGCCAGATTTAATGGAGGAGGCAGAGATGGCTACACCTTC.

The CDR3 DNA reads as TGTGCCAGCAGCCCCAGTCCCTCTGGGGCCAACGTCCTGACTTTC. Its protein product is CASSPSPSGANVLTF. The chain couples TRBV9 to TRBJ2-6; D unclear. The CDR3 is 15 residues long. V shed 4 bases and J shed 0 bases, with 8 bases lying between them. Germline values: CDR1 SGDLS, CDR2 YYNGEE.

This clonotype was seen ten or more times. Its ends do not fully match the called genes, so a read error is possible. For the CDR3, the DNA is TGTGCTAGCAGCTTCCAACCCATGAACACTGAAGCTTTCTTT. Its protein is CASSFQPMNTEAFF. The chain combines TRBV7-7 with TRBJ1-1, with D uncertain. This CDR3 comprises 14 residues. Germline values: CDR1 SSHAT, CDR2 FNYEAQ (reference sequence).

CDR3 nucleotides: TGTGCCAGTAGTCAAGGAGATAGCAAAAACATTCAGTACTTC. It yields the protein CASSQGDSKNIQYF. V is TRBV6-1 and J is TRBJ2-4; D gene unclear. The length of the CDR3 is 14 residues. Germline V lookup: CDR1 MNHNS, CDR2 SASEGT. V was trimmed by 9 bases and J by 3 bases, leaving 15 bases between them.

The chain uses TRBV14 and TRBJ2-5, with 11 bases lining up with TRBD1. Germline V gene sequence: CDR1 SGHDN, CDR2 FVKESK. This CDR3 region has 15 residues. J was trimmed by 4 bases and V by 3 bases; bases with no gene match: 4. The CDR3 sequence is CASSHVGQGVETQYF. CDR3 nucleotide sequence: TGTGCCAGCAGCCACGTGGGACAGGGGGTAGAGACCCAGTACTTC.

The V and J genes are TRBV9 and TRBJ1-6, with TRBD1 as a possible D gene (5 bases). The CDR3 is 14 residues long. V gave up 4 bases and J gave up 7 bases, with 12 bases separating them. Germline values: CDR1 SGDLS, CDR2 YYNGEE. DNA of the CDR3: TGTGCCAGCAGCCCCTACGGGGGGAATTCACCCCTCCACTTT. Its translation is CASSPYGGNSPLHF.

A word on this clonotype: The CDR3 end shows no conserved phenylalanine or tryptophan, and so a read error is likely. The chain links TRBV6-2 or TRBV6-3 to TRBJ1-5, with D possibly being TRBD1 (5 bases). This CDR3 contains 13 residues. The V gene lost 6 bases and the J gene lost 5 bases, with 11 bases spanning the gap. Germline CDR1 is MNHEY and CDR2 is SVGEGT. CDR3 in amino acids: CASRSDSHQPQHL. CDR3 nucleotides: TGTGCCAGCAGGTCCGACAGCCATCAGCCCCAGCATTTG.

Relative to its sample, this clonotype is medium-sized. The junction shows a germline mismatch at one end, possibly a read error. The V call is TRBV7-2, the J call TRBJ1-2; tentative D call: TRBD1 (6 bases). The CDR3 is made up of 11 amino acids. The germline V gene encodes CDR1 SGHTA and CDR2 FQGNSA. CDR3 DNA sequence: TGTGCCAGCAGCACTCAGTACGGACAGCACTTC. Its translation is CASSTQYGQHF.

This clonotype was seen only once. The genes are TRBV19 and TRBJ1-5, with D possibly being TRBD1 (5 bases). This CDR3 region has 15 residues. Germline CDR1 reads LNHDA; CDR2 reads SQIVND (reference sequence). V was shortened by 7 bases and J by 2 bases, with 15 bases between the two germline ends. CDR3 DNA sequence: TGTGCCAGTAAGGGGCAGGGAGTTGGCAATCAGCCCCAGCATTTT. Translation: CASKGQGVGNQPQHF.

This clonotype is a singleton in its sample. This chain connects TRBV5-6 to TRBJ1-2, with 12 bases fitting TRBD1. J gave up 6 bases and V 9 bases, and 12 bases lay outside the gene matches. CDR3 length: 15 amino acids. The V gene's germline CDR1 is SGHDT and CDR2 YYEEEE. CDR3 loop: CANRARDRGPNGYTF. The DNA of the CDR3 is TGTGCCAACAGAGCCCGGGACAGGGGGCCGAATGGCTACACCTTC.

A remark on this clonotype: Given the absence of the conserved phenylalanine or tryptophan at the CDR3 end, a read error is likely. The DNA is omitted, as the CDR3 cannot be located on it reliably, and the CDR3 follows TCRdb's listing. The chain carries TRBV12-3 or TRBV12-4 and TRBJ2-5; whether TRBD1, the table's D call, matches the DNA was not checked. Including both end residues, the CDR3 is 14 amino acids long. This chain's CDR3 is CASSPGQRGYTFGS.

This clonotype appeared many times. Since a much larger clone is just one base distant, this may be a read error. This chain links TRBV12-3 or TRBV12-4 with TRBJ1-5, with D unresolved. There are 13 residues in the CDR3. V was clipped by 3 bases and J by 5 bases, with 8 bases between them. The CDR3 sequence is CASSFPPHQPQHF. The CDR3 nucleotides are TGTGCCAGCAGTTTCCCCCCCCATCAGCCCCAGCATTTT.

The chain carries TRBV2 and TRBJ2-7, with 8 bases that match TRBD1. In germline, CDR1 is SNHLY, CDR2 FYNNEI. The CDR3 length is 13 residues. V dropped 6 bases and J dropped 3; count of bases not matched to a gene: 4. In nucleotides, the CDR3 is TGTGCCAGCAGCGTTGGACAGGGCTACGAGCAGTACTTC. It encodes CASSVGQGYEQYF.

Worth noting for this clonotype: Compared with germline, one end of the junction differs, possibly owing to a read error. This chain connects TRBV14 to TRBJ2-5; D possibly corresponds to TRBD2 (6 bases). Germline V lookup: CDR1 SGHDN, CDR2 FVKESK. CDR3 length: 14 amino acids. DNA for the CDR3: TGTGCCAGCAGCCGGCTTGGGGGGATGGAGACCCAGTCCTTC. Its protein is CASSRLGGMETQSF.

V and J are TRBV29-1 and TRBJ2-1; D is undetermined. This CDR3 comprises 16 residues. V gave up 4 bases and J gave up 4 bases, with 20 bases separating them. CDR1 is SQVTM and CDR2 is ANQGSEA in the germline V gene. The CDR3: CSVGAWLEFQYNEQFF. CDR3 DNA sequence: TGCAGCGTTGGAGCTTGGCTAGAGTTCCAGTACAATGAGCAGTTCTTC.

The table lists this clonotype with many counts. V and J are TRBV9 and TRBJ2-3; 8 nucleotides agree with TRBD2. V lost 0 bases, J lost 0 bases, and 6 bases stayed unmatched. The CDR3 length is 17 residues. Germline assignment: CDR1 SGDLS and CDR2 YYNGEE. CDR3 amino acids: CASSVEGGGISTDTQYF. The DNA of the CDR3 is TGTGCCAGCAGCGTAGAGGGCGGGGGGATTAGCACAGATACGCAGTATTTT.